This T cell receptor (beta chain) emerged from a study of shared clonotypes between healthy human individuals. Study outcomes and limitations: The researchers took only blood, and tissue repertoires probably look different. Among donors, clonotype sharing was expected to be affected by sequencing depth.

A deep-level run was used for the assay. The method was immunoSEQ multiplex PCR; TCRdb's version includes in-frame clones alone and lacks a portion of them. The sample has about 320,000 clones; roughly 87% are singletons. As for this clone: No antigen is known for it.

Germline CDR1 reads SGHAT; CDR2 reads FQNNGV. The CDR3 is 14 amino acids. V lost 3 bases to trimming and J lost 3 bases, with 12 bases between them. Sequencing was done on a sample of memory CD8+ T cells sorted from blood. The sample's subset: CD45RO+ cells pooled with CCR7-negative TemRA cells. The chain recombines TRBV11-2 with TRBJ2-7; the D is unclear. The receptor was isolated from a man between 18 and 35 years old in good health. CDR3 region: CASSFFYDIYEQYF. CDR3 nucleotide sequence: TGTGCCAGCAGCTTCTTTTACGATATCTACGAGCAGTACTTC.